The following is a T cell receptor beta chain sequence with its context. This entry belongs to a study of cytomegalovirus exposure and HLA in healthy donors. Use of 60 Vbeta and 13 Jbeta primers characterized the PCR. Sequencing was performed with immunoSEQ multiplex PCR; in TCRdb, only in-frame clones are kept and a portion is missing. The table has about 150,000 clones, roughly 80% seen once. Germline lookup yields CDR1 MNHEY and CDR2 SVGAGI. V lost 5 bases and J lost 10, with 15 bases in between. This CDR3 is 12 amino acids long. Sequencing was performed on PBMCs. The V gene is TRBV6-5, the J gene TRBJ2-7; D is possibly TRBD1 (7 bases). This sequence was found in a woman in her thirties or forties in good health and CMV-seronegative. CDR3 nucleotide sequence: TGTGCCAGCAGTCCCAGGGGGGCGGCACAGTACTTC. The encoded protein is CASSPRGAAQYF.